The following is a TCR beta chain sequence with its context. This sample is part of a study of blood T cell repertoires in COVID-19. About the study: The United States, Italy and Spain supplied acute and convalescent COVID-19 samples. From T cells, B-cell-depleted T cells, or PBMCs came the material, which was cDNA or gDNA.

As originally analysed: For nucleated cells, counts were estimated from reference gene primer amplification. Sequencing used immunoSEQ multiplex PCR; TCRdb keeps in-frame clones, though not all of them. D and trimming come from the DNA, and the V and J calls and clone size come from that table. The table shows roughly 90,000 clones, with roughly 88% occurring only once. The sequence came from a woman older than 75 with active or convalescent COVID-19. The sequenced sample consisted of peripheral blood.

The DNA of the CDR3 is TGTGCCAGCAGCCCCGGGACAGGGGGCAGCGAGCAGTACTTC. Translated: CASSPGTGGSEQYF. The J gene is TRBJ2-7, the V gene TRBV5-6; 12 bases align to TRBD1. The V segment lost 4 bases and the J segment 6 bases; nucleotides outside the gene matches: 5. Germline CDR1 reads SGHDT; CDR2 reads YYEEEE. The CDR3 sequence is 14 residues long.